This T cell receptor (beta chain) was recorded in a study of T cells after yellow fever vaccination. This clonotype was observed a handful of times. What it binds is unknown. The length of the CDR3 is 16 residues. V shed 5 bases and J 4 bases; nucleotides not matched to a gene: 7. Germline lookup yields CDR1 SGHVS and CDR2 FQNEAQ. Study-level findings and limits: Contamination of FACS-sorted repertoires by abundant clonotypes from the bulk population could occur.

TCRdb recomputed calls from the 5' RACE reads with MiXCR, one row per CDR3 protein. Among 300,000 or so distinct CDR3 sequences, around 13% were seen once, and the ten largest hold roughly 0.5%. The sample here was CD4+ T cells sorted from PBMCs, taken 45 days after the yellow fever booster vaccination. The origin of this receptor is a man under 40 who received the YFV17D yellow fever vaccine. The chain links TRBV7-8 to TRBJ2-2; 10 bases match TRBD2. The chain's CDR3 is CASSIPTSGTTGELFF. CDR3 in DNA: TGTGCCAGCAGCATCCCCACTAGCGGGACCACCGGGGAGCTGTTTTTT. Full variable domain (remainder filled in from reference TRBV7-8 and TRBJ2-2): GAGVSQSPRYKVAKRGQDVALRCDPISGHVSLFWYQQALGQGPEFLTYFQNEAQLDKSGLPSDRFFAERPEGSVSTLKIQRTQQEDSAVYLCASSIPTSGTTGELFFGEGSRLTVL.